Listed below are T cell receptor beta chains from one sample, sequenced in a study of CD8 T cell repertoires and HIV-1 epitope variants. No cognate antigen is known for these TCRs. Generated by immunoSEQ multiplex PCR, the TCRdb table keeps only in-frame clones and is missing some. The sample includes some 5,000 clones, 68% seen only once; the top ten take about 40%. Material for sequencing was cultured CD8+ T cells derived from PBMCs. These receptor sequences come from a male donor with HIV. The CDR3 runs from the conserved cysteine through the conserved F or W. The order of the fields is J gene, D gene, V gene, clone size, CDR3 protein, CDR3 DNA. The D gene is left open where the match is weak. Size is omitted from some rows. Given values are once, few, many or a class for expanded clones.

j_call: TRBJ2-7
d_call: TRBD2
v_call: TRBV6-1
clone_size: .
cdr3_aa: CASSESREFPYEQYF
cdr3_nt: TGTGCCAGCAGTGAATCGCGGGAGTTTCCCTACGAGCAGTACTTC

j_call: TRBJ1-2
d_call: TRBD1
v_call: TRBV5-4
clone_size: .
cdr3_aa: CASSFRTGDGYTF
cdr3_nt: TGTGCCAGCAGCTTTAGGACAGGGGATGGCTACACCTTC

j_call: TRBJ1-2
d_call: .
v_call: TRBV6-5
clone_size: few
cdr3_aa: CASSPDWSYGYTF
cdr3_nt: TGTGCCAGCAGCCCCGACTGGAGCTATGGCTACACCTTC

j_call: TRBJ2-1
d_call: .
v_call: TRBV20-1
clone_size: few
cdr3_aa: CSAREPNSEFF
cdr3_nt: TGCAGTGCTAGAGAACCAAACTCGGAGTTCTTC

j_call: TRBJ1-5
d_call: .
v_call: TRBV28
clone_size: few
cdr3_aa: CASSLVPGLDQPQHF
cdr3_nt: TGTGCCAGCAGTTTAGTACCAGGGCTCGATCAGCCCCAGCATTTT

j_call: TRBJ2-7
d_call: TRBD1
v_call: TRBV7-9
clone_size: .
cdr3_aa: CASSFRDRDEQYF
cdr3_nt: TGTGCCAGCAGCTTCCGGGACAGGGACGAGCAGTACTTC

j_call: TRBJ1-4
d_call: TRBD1
v_call: TRBV7-9
clone_size: .
cdr3_aa: CASSGEQGAREKLFF
cdr3_nt: TGTGCCAGCAGCGGAGAACAGGGGGCGAGAGAAAAACTGTTTTTT

j_call: TRBJ2-7
d_call: TRBD1
v_call: TRBV6-5
clone_size: few
cdr3_aa: CASSSGPGQVAYEQYF
cdr3_nt: TGTGCCAGCAGTTCGGGACCGGGACAGGTAGCATACGAGCAGTACTTC

j_call: TRBJ1-1
d_call: .
v_call: TRBV15
clone_size: .
cdr3_aa: CATGQSTMNTEAFF
cdr3_nt: TGTGCCACCGGACAGTCGACGATGAACACTGAAGCTTTCTTT

j_call: TRBJ2-7
d_call: .
v_call: TRBV6-1
clone_size: .
cdr3_aa: CASSARDNGYEQYF
cdr3_nt: TGTGCCAGCAGTGCTCGGGACAACGGCTACGAGCAGTACTTC

j_call: TRBJ1-1
d_call: TRBD1
v_call: TRBV7-9
clone_size: .
cdr3_aa: CASSLSSVATGVMSTEAFF
cdr3_nt: TGTGCCAGCAGCTTATCTTCGGTAGCGACAGGGGTGATGAGCACTGAAGCTTTCTTT

j_call: TRBJ2-1
d_call: .
v_call: TRBV12-2
clone_size: .
cdr3_aa: CASRPEPRLAGDSPPYNEQFF
cdr3_nt: TGTGCAAGTCGCCCAGAGCCCAGACTAGCGGGGGATTCCCCTCCTTACAATGAGCAGTTCTTC

j_call: TRBJ1-5
d_call: .
v_call: TRBV30
clone_size: .
cdr3_aa: CAWSVIGTGQPQHF
cdr3_nt: TGTGCCTGGAGTGTAATAGGGACGGGTCAGCCCCAGCATTTT

j_call: TRBJ2-5
d_call: .
v_call: TRBV4-2
clone_size: once
cdr3_aa: CASSSAGIDQETQYF
cdr3_nt: TGTGCCAGCAGCTCCGCCGGGATAGATCAAGAGACCCAGTACTTC

j_call: TRBJ2-1
d_call: .
v_call: TRBV5-6
clone_size: .
cdr3_aa: CASSLAGESSYNEQFF
cdr3_nt: TGTGCCAGCAGCTTGGCTGGCGAAAGCTCCTACAATGAGCAGTTCTTC

j_call: TRBJ1-2
d_call: TRBD1
v_call: TRBV6-5
clone_size: .
cdr3_aa: CASSQQGAFYGYTF
cdr3_nt: TGTGCCAGCAGTCAACAGGGGGCCTTCTATGGCTACACCTTC

j_call: TRBJ2-7
d_call: .
v_call: TRBV5-5
clone_size: .
cdr3_aa: CASSLTAASYEQYF
cdr3_nt: TGTGCCAGCAGCTTGACCGCAGCTTCCTACGAGCAGTACTTC

j_call: TRBJ2-3
d_call: TRBD2
v_call: TRBV5-1
clone_size: .
cdr3_aa: CASSPGVAGASTDTQYF
cdr3_nt: TGCGCCAGCAGCCCCGGTGTAGCGGGAGCTAGCACAGATACGCAGTATTTT

j_call: TRBJ2-1
d_call: TRBD2
v_call: TRBV5-6
clone_size: .
cdr3_aa: CASSLVGTSRNEQFF
cdr3_nt: TGTGCCAGCAGCTTGGTTGGGACTAGCCGGAATGAGCAGTTCTTC

j_call: TRBJ2-3
d_call: .
v_call: TRBV5-4
clone_size: .
cdr3_aa: CASSHDPGQYF
cdr3_nt: TGTGCCAGCAGCCATGACCCGGGGCAGTATTTT

j_call: TRBJ2-7
d_call: .
v_call: TRBV4-3
clone_size: .
cdr3_aa: CASSRILDYEQYF
cdr3_nt: TGCGCCAGCAGCCGTATACTCGACTACGAGCAGTACTTC

j_call: TRBJ2-7
d_call: .
v_call: TRBV29-1
clone_size: once
cdr3_aa: CSVGTASSYEQYF
cdr3_nt: TGCAGCGTTGGGACGGCGAGCTCCTACGAGCAGTACTTC